The sequence of this T cell receptor beta chain was determined in a study of OX40 agonist ivuxolimab in advanced cancers. Generated by immunoSEQ multiplex PCR, the TCRdb table keeps only in-frame clones and is missing some. The sample consists of 50,000 to 65,000 clones, 91% of them appearing once. Autoimmune disease history or systemic immunosuppression disqualified patients. V was trimmed by 0 bases and J by 7 bases, leaving 6 bases between them. The CDR3 runs to 12 residues. The V gene's germline CDR1 is LNHNV and CDR2 YYDKDF (reference sequence). The sequencing used CD4+ or CD8+ T cells sorted from blood, collected in a trial of the OX40 agonist ivuxolimab. The receptor was isolated from an adult with an advanced solid tumor such as melanoma, head and neck, liver or kidney cancer. The V gene is TRBV15, the J gene TRBJ1-2; D not certain. This CDR3 reads CATSREQAGYTF. As DNA, the CDR3 is TGTGCCACCAGCAGAGAGCAGGCTGGCTACACCTTC.